This TCR beta chain was captured in a study of T cell responses to AZD1222 COVID-19 vaccine (dated by TCRdb to about 2021). Regarding the research as a whole: TCR sequencing covered 233 trial participants: some 210 given two doses of AZD1222 and 26 given two doses of MenACWY control vaccine. Trial participants were enrolled by age into subgroups of 18-55, 56-69 and 70-plus years, and around 150, 29 and 61 TCR-sequenced participants, respectively, were included in these subgroups.

The time point label for this specimen denotes: about 28 days (+/-7) after the second vaccine dose. AZD1222 recipients with second doses at about 4 weeks or about 12 weeks were pooled, because spike-specific TCR depth and breadth did not differ between schedules. Vaccinee samples were obtained from the UK trials COV001 and COV002, which included a single-blind randomized controlled phase 2/3 trial of AZD1222 (ChAdOx1 nCoV-19) in healthy adults. For TCRbeta chain sequencing, PBMC samples were collected from trial participants at day 0 and at day 28 after the second dose. The CDR3 regions of human TCRbeta chains were subjected to immunosequencing. The paper's data handling went like this. Repertoire TCRs were checked for matches against a reference library of SARS-CoV-2-specific TCRs that had been generated using the MIRA antigen-specificity platform. Breadth meant the fraction of unique TCRs that were SARS-CoV-2-associated, whereas depth meant the fraction of total T cells that were SARS-CoV-2-associated. Each spike-specific TCR was assigned to its reactive spike region and to a CD4 or CD8 class using the MIRA data. Log10-transformed breadth and depth values were compared by one-way ANOVA with Sidak's multiple comparisons tests. What TCRdb holds here is the immuneACCESS table cut down to in-frame rearrangements. Part of the clones is not present; checked against another copy, under half of the missing clones reflect an unresolved V gene, and the others are unexplained. V and J calls and clone size follow that table, whereas D and trimming were derived from the DNA. This sample lists about 120,000 clones; 88% were detected once. The ten top clones hold approximately 3.4% of the sample.

Paper-wide results and their limitations: Conclusions about previously exposed vaccinees were limited because only six AZD1222 recipients were SARS-CoV-2 seropositive at baseline. Participants were mostly white British, with more females than males. The authors suggested clonal diversity may have been underestimated. Vaccine-associated CD4 TCRs spanned the whole spike protein, with dominant responses in regions 160-218 and 743-854. Epitopes outside the regions mutated in the B.1.351 and B.1.1.7 variants were reportedly recognized by nearly half of the unique spike-specific TCRs. Because no day 14 peak-response samples were available, the repertoires could be characterized only after the peak T cell response. The 56-69-year group was small, and its depth increase did not reach significance, likely because of low power. After two AZD1222 doses, both the breadth and the depth of spike-specific TCRs were significantly higher than at day 0 and than in MenACWY recipients.

Reading from cysteine to phenylalanine, the CDR3 counts 14 amino acids. Of all the DNA, just the CDR3 is kept, 42 bases in frame from base 1. Based on the germline V gene (reference sequence), the CDR1 and CDR2 sequences are SEHNR and FQNEAQ. Trimming at the junction amounts to 5 bases on V and 6 bases on J, and the germline ends lie 17 bases apart. With regard to this clone: Its binding antigen is unknown. No quality values exist for individual bases; no much larger clone is one base distant.

The rearranged segments are TRBV7-9 and TRBJ2-7, and the D gene may be TRBD1, 5 bases matching. Sequences were derived from peripheral blood, sampled 28 days after the second AZD1222 dose. The receptor was isolated from an adult who received the AZD1222 COVID-19 vaccine. The CDR3 has the sequence CASSPNRQRSEQYF. The nucleotides read TGTGCCAGCAGCCCCAATAGACAGAGGAGCGAGCAGTACTTC.